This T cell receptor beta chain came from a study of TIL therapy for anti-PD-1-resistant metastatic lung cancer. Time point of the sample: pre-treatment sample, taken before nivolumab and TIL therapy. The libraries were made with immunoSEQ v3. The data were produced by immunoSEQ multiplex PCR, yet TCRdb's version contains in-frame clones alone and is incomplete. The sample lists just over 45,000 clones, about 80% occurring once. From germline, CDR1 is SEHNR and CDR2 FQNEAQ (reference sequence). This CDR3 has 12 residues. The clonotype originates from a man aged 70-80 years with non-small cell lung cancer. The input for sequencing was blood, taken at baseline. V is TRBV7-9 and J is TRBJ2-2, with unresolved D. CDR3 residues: CASSLGSGELFF. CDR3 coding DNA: TGTGCTAGCTCCTTGGGCTCCGGGGAGCTGTTTTTT.